The 13 T cell receptor beta chains presented below share a single source sample, sequenced in a study of cytomegalovirus exposure and HLA in healthy donors. 60 Vbeta and 13 Jbeta primers were used in PCR. The table came from immunoSEQ multiplex PCR; TCRdb's copy has only in-frame clones and leaves some out. The sample lists around 59,000 clones, roughly four fifths seen once, with under 2% in the top ten. Sequenced input: PBMCs. The receptors shown here come from a human donor in good health.

The chain uses TRBV10-3 and TRBJ1-3; a possible D gene is TRBD1 (6 bases). The V gene's germline CDR1 is ENHRY and CDR2 SYGVKD. CDR3 length: 17 amino acids. V shed 0 bases and J shed 0 bases, with 12 bases lying between them. This chain's CDR3 is CAISESGGAYSGNTIYF. The CDR3, as DNA: TGTGCCATCAGTGAGTCGGGGGGGGCCTACTCTGGAAACACCATATATTTT.

This clone has just a few counts. Additional DNA sequences in this sample encode the identical CDR3. J is TRBJ1-2 and V is TRBV6-5; TRBD1 aligns across 8 bases. Germline V gene data show CDR1 as MNHEY and CDR2 as SVGAGI. This CDR3 has 12 amino acids. J lost 6 bases, V lost 6 bases, and 3 bases had no gene match. In DNA, the CDR3 is TGTGCCAGCAGGACAGGGGCGAATGGCTACACCTTC. Protein product: CASRTGANGYTF.

The gene calls are TRBV7-9 and TRBJ1-5; D perhaps matches TRBD1 (5 bases). The CDR3 sequence is 14 residues long. V was cut by 5 bases and J by 4 bases, with 12 bases left in between. CDR1 is SEHNR and CDR2 is FQNEAQ in the germline V gene (reference sequence). The DNA for the CDR3 is TGTGCCAGCAGCCCTCGGACACTTAATCAGCCCCAGCATTTT. Its protein is CASSPRTLNQPQHF. The full variable domain, in which reference TRBV7-9 and TRBJ1-5 provide the parts outside the CDR3, is DTGVSQNPRHKITKRGQNVTFRCDPISEHNRLYWYRQTLGQGPEFLTYFQNEAQLEKSRLLSDRFSAERPKGSFSTLEIQRTEQGDSAMYLCASSPRTLNQPQHFGDGTRLSIL.

This rearrangement joins TRBV14 to TRBJ2-5, with TRBD2 matching 10 bases. V lost 1 base and J lost 5; bases outside the gene matches: 10. CDR1 and CDR2 from the germline V gene are SGHDN and FVKESK. The CDR3 runs to 17 residues. CDR3 region: CASSQARLAGFFETQYF. The CDR3 DNA is TGTGCCAGCAGCCAAGCCAGACTAGCGGGTTTCTTTGAGACCCAGTACTTC.

CDR3 region: CASSLGLRLNEKLFF. In DNA form, the CDR3 reads TGTGCCAGCAGCTTAGGTTTGCGTCTGAATGAAAAACTGTTTTTT. V usage is TRBV7-9 and J usage is TRBJ1-4; D gene ambiguous. V shed 1 base and J shed 5 bases, with 11 bases lying between them. The CDR3 has 15 amino acids. Germline V lookup: CDR1 SEHNR, CDR2 FQNEAQ (reference sequence).

The chain carries TRBV19 and TRBJ2-1, with TRBD1 as a possible D gene (5 bases). This CDR3 is 17 amino acids long. Trimming pared 6 bases from V and 3 bases from J, leaving 21 bases between. CDR1 and CDR2 (germline): LNHDA, SQIVND (reference sequence). CDR3 bases: TGTGCCAGTAGCCCCGGACATCACACGCAGATCTACAATGAGCAGTTCTTC. Amino acid sequence: CASSPGHHTQIYNEQFF.

The chain combines TRBV28 with TRBJ2-1, with 9 bases lining up with TRBD1. This CDR3 region has 14 residues. The junction had 3 bases not matched to a gene; V was cut back by 6 bases and J by 3 bases. Looked up from germline, CDR1 is MDHEN and CDR2 is SYDVKM. The CDR3 protein is CASSGQGFYNEQFF. Written as DNA, the CDR3 is TGTGCCAGCAGCGGACAGGGGTTCTACAATGAGCAGTTCTTC.

The gene calls are TRBV2 and TRBJ2-3, with TRBD1 matching 10 bases. The V gene's germline CDR1 is SNHLY and CDR2 FYNNEI. CDR3 length equals 14 residues. The ends lost 8 bases at V and 3 bases at J; junction bases unmatched: 5. CDR3 in DNA: TGTGCCAGCCAACGGGACAGGGGTACAGATACGCAGTATTTT. Its protein is CASQRDRGTDTQYF.

V and J are TRBV4-2 and TRBJ2-3; 9 bases align to TRBD2. Germline-derived CDR1 and CDR2 are LGHNA and YNFKEQ. J gave up 3 bases and V 0 bases, and 7 bases lay outside the gene matches. The CDR3 has 17 amino acids. CDR3 DNA sequence: TGTGCCAGCAGCCAAGATTGGGCGGGGGGGCCGACAGATACGCAGTATTTT. It translates to CASSQDWAGGPTDTQYF.

The chain joins TRBV5-1 to TRBJ2-5; TRBD2 aligns across 13 bases. V lost 2 bases, J lost 5 bases, and 9 bases stayed unmatched. The germline CDR1 and CDR2 sequences are SGHRS and YFSETQ. The CDR3 totals 17 residues. DNA for the CDR3: TGCGCCAGCAGCTTAAACGGACTAGCGGGAGTCGGGGAGACCCAGTACTTC. Its translation: CASSLNGLAGVGETQYF.

The genes are TRBV7-9 and TRBJ1-2, with 9 nucleotides matching TRBD1. Trimming removed 5 bases from V and 0 bases from J; junction bases left unmatched: 16. Germline V CDR1 and CDR2: SEHNR, FQNEAQ (reference sequence). This CDR3 is built from 19 residues. CDR3 DNA sequence: TGTGCCAGCAGCCCGATGACGGGGACAGGGTTTGTTTCTAACTATGGCTACACCTTC. Protein sequence: CASSPMTGTGFVSNYGYTF. The whole variable domain, filled in from reference TRBV7-9 and TRBJ1-2, reads DTGVSQNPRHKITKRGQNVTFRCDPISEHNRLYWYRQTLGQGPEFLTYFQNEAQLEKSRLLSDRFSAERPKGSFSTLEIQRTEQGDSAMYLCASSPMTGTGFVSNYGYTFGSGTRLTVV.

The V gene is TRBV7-6, the J gene TRBJ2-1; 9 bases match TRBD2. Germline loops: CDR1 SGHVS, CDR2 FNYEAQ. This CDR3 contains 15 residues. Trimming cost V 2 bases and J 8 bases; bases outside gene matches: 7. The CDR3 spells CASSLQAGGQDEQFF. The CDR3 DNA reads TGTGCCAGCAGCTTACAAGCGGGAGGTCAAGATGAGCAGTTCTTC.

In DNA, the CDR3 is TGTGCCAGCACCGAGCTAGCGGGAGGAGGAGAGACCCAGTACTTC. Translation gives CASTELAGGGETQYF. This chain uses TRBV6-1 with TRBJ2-5; 11 bases line up with TRBD2. CDR1 is MNHNS, CDR2 SASEGT, per germline. V lost 7 bases to trimming and J lost 4 bases; unmatched junction nucleotides: 8. There are 15 residues in the CDR3.